This T cell receptor (beta chain) derives from a study of PD-1 blockade in classical Hodgkin lymphoma (dated by TCRdb to 2019 to 2021). Broadly, across the study: A peripheral blood immune signature of response to PD-1 blockade in classical Hodgkin lymphoma was defined using TCR beta sequencing and CyTOF. The paper's findings and limits, for the study overall: The study was limited to a single clinical trial cohort, and causes of repertoire differences, possibly disease activity or prior therapy, remained undefined. Baseline TCR diversity was reported to be lower in newly diagnosed patients than in healthy donors, and even lower in relapsed/refractory patients.

Genomic DNA was extracted with the Qiagen DNeasy kit from unsorted PBMCs and from negatively selected CD4+ and CD8+ fractions. TCR beta CDR3 regions were subjected to amplification by immunoSEQ multiplex PCR with primers that anneal to V and J segments. Amplification bias was minimized using a synthetic immune receptor repertoire, and residual bias was removed computationally after sequencing. Turning to the authors' computational methods: Repertoire diversity was quantified as the Shannon entropy index using custom Python scripts. Unsorted, CD4+ and CD8+ repertoires were examined separately, except in combined analyses, for which CD4+ and CD8+ sequences were merged in silico. TCRdb carries this immuneACCESS record with in-frame sequences only. Its versions omit some clonotypes, under half of them owing to an unresolved V gene in the studies checked, with the rest unexplained. The V and J calls and clone size were taken over from that table, and D and trimming were inferred from the DNA. Across this sample there are about 17,000 clones, with about nine tenths seen only once. The leading ten clones occupy almost 4% of the sample.

The germline V gene sets CDR1 to MDHEN and CDR2 to SYDVKM. Including cysteine and phenylalanine, the CDR3 has 15 amino acids. The retained sequence is limited to the CDR3, 45 bases, with the frame set at the first base. The time point label, read with the paper, signifies: newly diagnosed, previously untreated cHL patient sample. PBMCs from patients with newly diagnosed, previously untreated classical Hodgkin lymphoma were sequenced as a comparison group for the relapsed/refractory trial patients. Peripheral blood was collected in 8 mL Vacutainer Cell Preparation Tubes, from which PBMCs were isolated by centrifugation and then cryopreserved. Remarks on this clone: The antigen it binds to is not known. The junction shows a germline mismatch at one end, possibly a read error.

This TCR came from a human donor with classical Hodgkin lymphoma. The sequencing input was peripheral blood mononuclear cells (PBMCs). The receptor chain draws on TRBV28 and TRBJ2-1; the D gene is perhaps TRBD2, from 6 matching bases. The CDR3 region reads CASSRGKWGDNEQFF. The bases are TGTGCAAGCAGCCGGGGGAAATGGGGGGACAATGAGCAGTTCTTC. With all but the CDR3 taken from the reference TRBV28 and TRBJ2-1 genes, the full variable domain is: DVKVTQSSRYLVKRTGEKVFLECVQDMDHENMFWYRQDPGLGLRLIYFSYDVKMKEKGDIPEGYSVSREKKERFSLILESASTNQTSMYLCASSRGKWGDNEQFFGPGTRLTVL.